Listed below are T cell receptor beta chains from one sample, sequenced in a study of T-cell reconstitution after alpha-beta-depleted transplantation in children. A single record per CDR3 protein comes from TCRdb applying MiXCR to the PCR reads. The sample shows some 440,000 distinct CDR3 sequences, under 20% of them seen only once. Sequenced here: PBMCs, mostly from graft donor cells, sampled 360 days after TCRalphabeta/CD19-depleted stem cell transplant. The receptors here all came from a boy in the first two years of life who had a stem cell transplant for Wiskott-Aldrich syndrome, so the T cells may come from the graft donor. Both conserved end residues are part of each CDR3. A D gene is named only where the DNA matches it firmly. Where a row states a size, it is once, few, many or the class of an expanded clone; other rows omit it.

V	J	D	size	DNA	CDR3
TRBV5-1	TRBJ1-1	.	many	TGCGCCAGCAGCTGGGGAGCAGGAAACACTGAAGCTTTCTTT	CASSWGAGNTEAFF
TRBV6-5	TRBJ2-7	.	.	TGTGCCAGCAGTTACTCGACGGGGGCCAGGAGCTCCTACGAGCAGTACTTC	CASSYSTGARSSYEQYF
TRBV10-3	TRBJ2-3	TRBD2	.	TGTGCCATCAGTCGGGGGGACACAGATACGCAGTATTTT	CAISRGDTDTQYF
TRBV5-5	TRBJ2-6	TRBD2	once	TGTGCCAGCAGCTTAACTAGCGGGAGGCCCGCTGGGGCCAACGTCCTGACTTTC	CASSLTSGRPAGANVLTF
TRBV5-1	TRBJ2-2	TRBD1	.	TGCGCCAGCAGCTTGAGCCGACAGGGGAGGAACGGGGAGCTGTTTTTT	CASSLSRQGRNGELFF
TRBV29-1	TRBJ2-5	.	.	TGCAGCGGTTTAGCAGGGGAGACCCAGTACTTC	CSGLAGETQYF
TRBV12-3/TRBV12-4	TRBJ2-1	TRBD1	.	TGTGCCAGCAGTTTAAGGGGGCTCGGGAATGAGCAGTTCTTC	CASSLRGLGNEQFF
TRBV19	TRBJ1-5	.	.	TGTGCCAGTAGTATCACGTGGGGACGGGTTAATCAGCCCCAGCATTTT	CASSITWGRVNQPQHF
TRBV5-1	TRBJ2-5	.	many	TGCGCCAGCAGCTTGGGAGAAGAGACCCAGTACTTC	CASSLGEETQYF
TRBV20-1	TRBJ1-5	TRBD1	.	TGCAGTGCTAGTGAGACAGGGGAATTCCCTAGCAATCAGCCCCAGCATTTT	CSASETGEFPSNQPQHF
TRBV7-9	TRBJ2-5	.	.	TGTGCCAGCAGCTCTATCACAGGAGGCCAAGAGACCCAGTACTTC	CASSSITGGQETQYF
TRBV10-3	TRBJ2-1	.	.	TGTGCCATCAGTGTCCACTCTAAGCAGTTCTTC	CAISVHSKQFF
TRBV12-3/TRBV12-4	TRBJ1-6	.	.	TGTGCCAGCACCTCTAAGACGAATTCACCCCTCCACTTT	CASTSKTNSPLHF
TRBV5-1	TRBJ2-1	.	.	TGCGCCAGCAGCGGGAACCAGGGATTTGGGATTTATGAGCAGTTCTTC	CASSGNQGFGIYEQFF
TRBV5-1	TRBJ1-1	.	.	TGCGCCAGCAGCTTGCGTTCCCACGCGGTGAACACTGAAGCTTTCTTT	CASSLRSHAVNTEAFF
TRBV7-8	TRBJ2-5	.	.	TGTGCCAGCAGCTTAGTTCGGCGGGAACAAGAGACCCAGTACTTC	CASSLVRREQETQYF
TRBV5-4	TRBJ2-1	.	.	TGTGCCAGCAGCTTGCGTTCGCGGGGGGGTTTGGACAGGGGCTCCTACAATGAGCAGTTCTTC	CASSLRSRGGLDRGSYNEQFF
TRBV12-3/TRBV12-4	TRBJ2-2	TRBD2	many	TGTGCCAGCGGACGGGAGGCTCGCACCGGGGAGCTGTTTTTT	CASGREARTGELFF
TRBV18	TRBJ1-1	.	.	TGTGCCAGCTCTCGACTTCAACAGGGAACCACTGAAGCTTTCTTT	CASSRLQQGTTEAFF
TRBV25-1	TRBJ2-5	.	few	TGTGCCAGCAGTGAATTGAGGATTGAGACCCAGTACTTC	CASSELRIETQYF
TRBV12-3/TRBV12-4	TRBJ2-5	.	.	TGTGCCAGCAGTTTCCCCCCCAGGGAAGATGGCGAGACCCAGTACTTC	CASSFPPREDGETQYF
TRBV6-5	TRBJ2-6	.	few	TGTGCCAGCAGTTACGGGCGAAAACTTGGGGCCAACGTCCTGACTTTC	CASSYGRKLGANVLTF
TRBV7-7	TRBJ1-1	TRBD1	.	TGTGCCAGCAGTCACACCGGCATGGACAGGGGACCTAAGGGCACTGAAGCTTTCTTT	CASSHTGMDRGPKGTEAFF
TRBV5-1	TRBJ2-5	.	.	TGCGCCAGCAGAGCCGGGGAGACCCAGTACTTC	CASRAGETQYF
TRBV12-3/TRBV12-4	TRBJ2-2	.	many	TGTGCCAGCAGTGGTCCAGAGGTTCACAACGGGGAGCTGTTTTTT	CASSGPEVHNGELFF
TRBV5-6	TRBJ2-7	.	few	TGTGCCAGCAGACAACAGGGTTCCCACGAGCAGTACTTC	CASRQQGSHEQYF
TRBV20-1	TRBJ2-5	.	once	TGCAGTGCTAGGGTCAGTCCCGCTCAAGAGACCCAGTACTTC	CSARVSPAQETQYF
TRBV10-3	TRBJ2-3	.	few	TGTGCCATCAGTTCGCAGGGAGCAGATACGCAGTATTTT	CAISSQGADTQYF
TRBV5-1	TRBJ2-1	.	.	TGCGCCAGCAGCTTGGGGGGGACCAATGAGCAGTTCTTC	CASSLGGTNEQFF
TRBV20-1	TRBJ1-1	.	.	TGCAGGGCGGGACTTAGTACTGAAGCTTTCTTT	CRAGLSTEAFF
TRBV29-1	TRBJ2-5	.	many	TGCAGCGCCGGGACACACCAAGAGACCCAGTACTTC	CSAGTHQETQYF
TRBV11-2	TRBJ2-7	.	few	TGTGCCAGCAGCTCGGGACTGTACTACGAGCAGTACTTC	CASSSGLYYEQYF
TRBV7-6	TRBJ2-1	.	once	TGTGCCAGCAGCTTAGTAATCTCCGGGGGTTACAATGAGCAGTTCTTC	CASSLVISGGYNEQFF
TRBV24-1	TRBJ1-1	TRBD1	few	TGTGCCACCAGTGATTCCAGGACAGGGGACACTGAAGCTTTCTTT	CATSDSRTGDTEAFF
TRBV2	TRBJ2-4	TRBD1	.	TGTGCCAGCAGTGAATGGGACAGGTCTGATCAGTACTTC	CASSEWDRSDQYF
TRBV10-3	TRBJ2-7	TRBD2	few	TGTGCCATCAGTGGAAGAGAAGCGGGGGGCCAATCCTACGAGCAGTACTTC	CAISGREAGGQSYEQYF
TRBV12-3/TRBV12-4	TRBJ2-7	.	.	TGTGCCAGCAGACTTAGGACAGAACCCTCCTACGAGCAGTACTTC	CASRLRTEPSYEQYF
TRBV4-2	TRBJ1-2	.	.	TGTGCCAGCAGCCAAGTGAAGCAGGTTCGGGGCTACACCTTC	CASSQVKQVRGYTF
TRBV2	TRBJ2-7	.	.	TGTGCCAGCATGGGGTACGAGCAGTACTTC	CASMGYEQYF
TRBV5-4	TRBJ2-5	.	.	TGTGCCAGCAGCTTGCCTCCAGGAACCCAAGAGACCCAGTACTTC	CASSLPPGTQETQYF
TRBV20-1	TRBJ1-6	.	many	TGCAGTGCTAGTGGCCAGGAGTGGCCCCTCCACTTT	CSASGQEWPLHF
TRBV6-5	TRBJ2-6	TRBD1	.	TGTGCCAGCAGTTGGGACAGGGGATCCTCTGGGGCCAACGTCCTGACTTTC	CASSWDRGSSGANVLTF
TRBV29-1	TRBJ2-5	TRBD2	.	TGCAGCGTTGAGAAGCTTGGGAGGGGAGAGACCCAGTACTTC	CSVEKLGRGETQYF
TRBV12-3/TRBV12-4	TRBJ1-6	.	few	TGTGCCAGCAGTTTGGGGGGGAGCTCCTATAATTCACCCCTCCACTTT	CASSLGGSSYNSPLHF
TRBV9	TRBJ2-5	.	.	TGTGCCAGCAGCCCCGAGGACAGTTGGTACCAAGAGACCCAGTACTTC	CASSPEDSWYQETQYF
TRBV15	TRBJ2-1	TRBD2	.	TGTGCCACCAGCAGAGAACTAGCGAGGGATGAGCAGTTCTTC	CATSRELARDEQFF
TRBV6-2/TRBV6-3	TRBJ2-7	TRBD2	.	TGTGCCAGCAGTTACAAGGCGGGAGGAATAAACGAGCAGTACTTC	CASSYKAGGINEQYF
TRBV7-2	TRBJ2-5	TRBD2	.	TGTGCCAGCAGCTTAGTTGGACTAGCGGGGGTCCAAGAGACCCAGTACTTC	CASSLVGLAGVQETQYF
TRBV3-1	TRBJ2-1	TRBD1	.	TGTGCCAGCAGCCTGTTTACCGGGACAGGGGTTTCCTACAATGAGCAGTTCTTC	CASSLFTGTGVSYNEQFF
TRBV7-2	TRBJ2-5	TRBD2	few	TGTGCCAGCAGCGGTGGACTAGCGGGGGGGGAAGAGACCCAGTACTTC	CASSGGLAGGEETQYF
TRBV2	TRBJ2-7	.	.	TGTGCCGGCAGTGGGCTGACGTACGAGCAGTACTTC	CAGSGLTYEQYF
TRBV9	TRBJ1-2	.	few	TGTGCCAGCAGCGTAGACCCGACAGCCGGCTATGGCTACACCTTC	CASSVDPTAGYGYTF
TRBV6-5	TRBJ2-3	TRBD2	few	TGTGCCAGCAGTTACCGGCTAGCGGGGTGGGATACGCAGTATTTT	CASSYRLAGWDTQYF
TRBV24-1	TRBJ2-1	.	few	TGTGCCACCAGTGATGTCATGAGCTACAATGAGCAGTTCTTC	CATSDVMSYNEQFF
TRBV20-1	TRBJ1-3	TRBD1	.	TGCAGTGCTAGAATCGACAGGGGAGGTGGAAACACCATATATTTT	CSARIDRGGGNTIYF
TRBV7-9	TRBJ2-1	.	.	TGTGCCAGCAGCTTAGCACGGCCGTGGAGGAATGAGCAGTTCTTC	CASSLARPWRNEQFF
TRBV29-1	TRBJ2-1	TRBD2	.	TGCAGCGTTGACGGGACAAAAGGCCTTGGTTCTAGCGGGAGGACACCTAGGAGGGATGAGCAGTTCTTC	CSVDGTKGLGSSGRTPRRDEQFF
TRBV10-3	TRBJ2-1	.	few	TGTGCCATCAGAGATCAGAACAGGAATTTGGTGCAGTTCTTC	CAIRDQNRNLVQFF
TRBV10-2	TRBJ2-1	TRBD1	few	TGCGCCAGCAGCGTGGGACAGGGGGCCGAGCAGTTCTTC	CASSVGQGAEQFF
TRBV7-2	TRBJ2-3	TRBD2	.	TGTGCCAGCAGCTACCGACTAGCGGGTATTAGCACAGATACGCAGTATTTT	CASSYRLAGISTDTQYF